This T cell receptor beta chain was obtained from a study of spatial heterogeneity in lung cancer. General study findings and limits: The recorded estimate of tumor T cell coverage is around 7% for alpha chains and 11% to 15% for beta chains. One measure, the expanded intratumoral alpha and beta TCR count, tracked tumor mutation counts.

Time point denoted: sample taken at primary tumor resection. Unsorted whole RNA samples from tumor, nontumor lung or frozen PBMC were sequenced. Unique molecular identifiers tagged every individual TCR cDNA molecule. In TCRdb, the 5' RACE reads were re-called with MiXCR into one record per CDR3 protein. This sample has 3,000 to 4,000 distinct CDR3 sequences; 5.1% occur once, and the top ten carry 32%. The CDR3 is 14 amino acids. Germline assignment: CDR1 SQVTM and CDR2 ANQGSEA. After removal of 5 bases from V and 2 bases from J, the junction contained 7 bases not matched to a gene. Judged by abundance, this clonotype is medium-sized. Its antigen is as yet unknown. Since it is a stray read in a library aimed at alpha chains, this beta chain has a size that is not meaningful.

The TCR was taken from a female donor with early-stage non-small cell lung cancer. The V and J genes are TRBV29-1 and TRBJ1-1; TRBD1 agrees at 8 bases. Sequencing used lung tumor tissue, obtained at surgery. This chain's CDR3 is CSVPGTGKNTEAFF. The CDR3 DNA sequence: TGCAGCGTTCCCGGGACAGGTAAAAACACTGAAGCTTTCTTT.